The 19 T cell receptor beta chains below come from one sample, sequenced in a study of T-cell reconstitution after alpha-beta-depleted transplantation in children. Preparation of the TCRbeta library used unique molecular identifiers. TCRdb analysed the PCR reads with MiXCR anew, one entry per CDR3 protein. Of some 260,000 distinct CDR3 sequences in the sample, under 30% were seen once. The material was PBMCs, mostly from graft donor cells, obtained 360 days after TCRalphabeta/CD19-depleted stem cell transplant. These receptors were taken from a female patient under 10 years old who had a stem cell transplant for congenital amegakaryocytic thrombocytopenia, so the T cells may come from the graft donor.

This clonotype turned up a few times. V usage is TRBV12-3 or TRBV12-4 and J usage is TRBJ2-7; 7 nucleotides match TRBD1. Trimming cost V 3 bases and J 5 bases; bases outside gene matches: 13. The CDR3 covers 16 residues. CDR3 amino acids: CASSFKGARLGDEQYF. The CDR3 nucleotides are TGTGCCAGCAGTTTTAAGGGGGCCCGCCTGGGAGACGAGCAGTACTTC.

The chain is built from TRBV20-1 and TRBJ2-7; D is perhaps TRBD2 (6 bases). V was pared by 5 bases and J by 6 bases, with 26 bases between. CDR1 and CDR2 from the germline V gene are DFQATT and SNEGSKA (reference sequence). CDR3 size: 16 residues. The CDR3 nucleotides read TGCAGTGCTGCGGGGCTGTTGGACAACCATCGAGGCGAGCAGTACTTC. It codes for CSAAGLLDNHRGEQYF.

This clonotype has ten or more counts. The chain employs TRBV29-1 and TRBJ2-2; no firm D call. The CDR3 sequence is 14 residues long. Germline V gene data show CDR1 as SQVTM and CDR2 as ANQGSEA. Trimming removed 0 bases from V and 8 bases from J, with 13 bases in between. This chain's CDR3 is CSVEDGPRSGELFF. For the CDR3, the DNA is TGCAGCGTTGAAGATGGGCCACGGTCGGGGGAGCTGTTTTTT.

This clonotype was counted between two and nine times. J is TRBJ2-4 and V is TRBV5-1; TRBD2 matches at 10 bases. This CDR3 has 16 amino acids. Looked up from germline, CDR1 is SGHRS and CDR2 is YFSETQ. V lost 0 bases to trimming and J lost 8 bases; unmatched junction nucleotides: 8. The CDR3 loop is CASSLAQREGLDIQYF. In DNA, the CDR3 is TGCGCCAGCAGCTTGGCCCAGCGGGAGGGCCTGGACATTCAGTACTTC.

CDR3 nucleotides: TGTGCCAGCAGCTTCCAGCGGAGCTACGAGCAGTACTTC. It yields the protein CASSFQRSYEQYF. This rearrangement joins TRBV11-1 to TRBJ2-7; D is perhaps TRBD2 (5 bases). Germline V lookup: CDR1 SGHAT, CDR2 FQDESV (reference sequence). V gave up 3 bases and J gave up 3 bases, with 9 bases separating them. This CDR3 comprises 13 residues.

J is TRBJ1-5 and V is TRBV7-8; 8 bases are a match to TRBD1. The CDR3 is 16 amino acids. V dropped 4 bases and J dropped 4; count of bases not matched to a gene: 9. Germline V gives CDR1 SGHVS, CDR2 FQNEAQ. This CDR3 is CASSYSDRGGNQPQHF. The CDR3 bases are TGTGCCAGCAGCTATAGTGACAGGGGCGGAAATCAGCCCCAGCATTTT. Full variable domain (outside the CDR3, taken from reference TRBV7-8 and TRBJ1-5): GAGVSQSPRYKVAKRGQDVALRCDPISGHVSLFWYQQALGQGPEFLTYFQNEAQLDKSGLPSDRFFAERPEGSVSTLKIQRTQQEDSAVYLCASSYSDRGGNQPQHFGDGTRLSIL.

The sample holds a few counts of this clonotype. The chain joins TRBV2 to TRBJ1-3; D is perhaps TRBD1 (5 bases). Germline CDR1 is SNHLY and CDR2 is FYNNEI. The V end lost 6 bases, the J end lost 0 bases, and 12 bases lay between the germline ends. This CDR3 comprises 15 residues. CDR3 residues: CASSFYRGSGNTIYF. In DNA, the CDR3 is TGTGCCAGCAGCTTCTATAGGGGCTCTGGAAACACCATATATTTT.

In its sample, this clonotype was seen a few times. The V call is TRBV20-1, the J call TRBJ2-1, with 9 bases fitting TRBD2. The CDR3 spans 15 residues. Germline loops: CDR1 DFQATT, CDR2 SNEGSKA (reference sequence). Unmatched junction bases numbered 3, after V lost 3 bases and J lost 0 bases. The DNA of the CDR3 is TGCAGTGCTAGTAGACTAGCGGTCTCCTACAATGAGCAGTTCTTC. This codes for CSASRLAVSYNEQFF.

The rearrangement uses TRBV3-1 and TRBJ2-1, with 13 bases identical to TRBD2. The V gene's germline CDR1 is LGHDT and CDR2 YNNKEL (reference sequence). V was clipped by 1 base and J by 7 bases; unmatched bases: 4. This CDR3 spans 16 amino acids. The CDR3 DNA reads as TGTGCCAGCAGCCAAGCGGGACTAGCGGGACCGAATGAGCAGTTCTTC. Translating gives CASSQAGLAGPNEQFF.

This clonotype was found a few times. The chain employs TRBV5-1 and TRBJ1-4; the match to TRBD1 covers 7 bases. The CDR3 runs to 14 residues. The V segment lost 3 bases and the J segment 7 bases; nucleotides outside the gene matches: 6. Germline loops: CDR1 SGHRS, CDR2 YFSETQ. In DNA, the CDR3 is TGCGCCAGCAGCTCCCAGGGGGACAGTGAAAAACTGTTTTTT. This encodes CASSSQGDSEKLFF.

This chain joins TRBV9 and TRBJ2-5, with a possible D match to TRBD2 (6 bases). From germline, CDR1 is SGDLS and CDR2 YYNGEE. V lost 3 bases and J 5 bases, leaving 23 bases between the germline ends. This CDR3 comprises 17 residues. The CDR3 loop is CASSASRVADLGETQYF. The DNA for the CDR3 is TGTGCCAGCAGCGCGAGCCGCGTAGCGGACCTCGGGGAGACCCAGTACTTC.

This clonotype occurred many times. The chain joins TRBV28 to TRBJ2-7; 8 nucleotides agree with TRBD2. The CDR3 consists of 14 residues. Germline V gives CDR1 MDHEN, CDR2 SYDVKM. The V and J ends lost 6 bases and 7 bases, in that order; junction bases with no gene match: 11. Here the CDR3 DNA reads TGTGCCAGCAGGATTAGCGGGACCTCCGGGGAGCAGTACTTC. Protein product: CASRISGTSGEQYF.

The V call is TRBV2, the J call TRBJ1-5; D is perhaps TRBD1 (5 bases). The CDR3 runs to 12 residues. Trimming shortened V by 6 bases and J by 4 bases, and 7 bases separated the two germline ends. Germline values: CDR1 SNHLY, CDR2 FYNNEI. CDR3 protein: CASRGVNQPQHF. CDR3 coding DNA: TGTGCCAGCAGGGGGGTGAATCAGCCCCAGCATTTT.

This clonotype occurred once. This rearrangement joins TRBV27 to TRBJ1-2, with 7 positions matching TRBD1. CDR1 is MNHEY, CDR2 SMNVEV, per germline (reference sequence). This CDR3 is 13 amino acids long. V dropped 6 bases and J dropped 7; count of bases not matched to a gene: 8. The CDR3, as DNA: TGTGCCAGCAGCGATACAGGGGTGGGTGGCTACACCTTC. Its protein is CASSDTGVGGYTF.

The J gene is TRBJ1-2, the V gene TRBV29-1; D uncertain. The CDR3 contains 16 residues. Germline CDR1 reads SQVTM; CDR2 reads ANQGSEA. The V end lost 6 bases, the J end lost 1 base, and 21 bases lay between the germline ends. CDR3 sequence: CSVAPDAALHNYGYTF. In DNA, the CDR3 is TGCAGCGTCGCACCCGATGCTGCTTTGCATAACTATGGCTACACCTTC.

The chain links TRBV10-2 to TRBJ2-3; 9 bases are a match to TRBD2. Trimming removed 3 bases from V and 2 bases from J; junction bases left unmatched: 21. Germline CDR1 WSHSY, CDR2 SAAADI. The CDR3 consists of 21 residues. CDR3 residues: CASSEPSRASGERPYTDTQYF. The CDR3 nucleotides read TGCGCCAGCAGTGAACCCTCCAGAGCTAGCGGGGAACGACCGTACACAGATACGCAGTATTTT.

V is TRBV7-9 and J is TRBJ2-1, with 7 bases aligning to TRBD1. V dropped 7 bases and J dropped 4; count of bases not matched to a gene: 10. The CDR3 length is 15 residues. CDR1 and CDR2 (germline): SEHNR, FQNEAQ (reference sequence). The CDR3 sequence is CASTSDRAPYNEQFF. In nucleotides, the CDR3 is TGTGCCAGCACCTCCGACAGGGCACCTTACAATGAGCAGTTCTTC.

Only one count was recorded for this clonotype. Given a much more abundant clone one base away, this may be a read error. The rearrangement joins TRBV5-1 to TRBJ2-5; no reliable D call. The V gene lost 4 bases and the J gene lost 3 bases, with 13 bases spanning the gap. Germline V gene lookup returns CDR1 SGHRS and CDR2 YFSETQ. The CDR3 length is 14 residues. CDR3 nucleotide sequence: TGCGCCAGCAGCCGCGTATCCCAAGAAGAGACCCAGTACTTC. This sequence encodes CASSRVSQEETQYF.

This clonotype was picked up a small number of times. The chain couples TRBV5-1 to TRBJ2-1, with D unclear. Germline assignment: CDR1 SGHRS and CDR2 YFSETQ. V lost 2 bases to trimming and J lost 5 bases, with 11 bases between them. This CDR3 spans 14 amino acids. CDR3 amino acids: CASSFRVRDNEQFF. The CDR3 DNA is TGCGCCAGCAGCTTCCGGGTACGGGACAATGAGCAGTTCTTC.